One TCR beta chain is described in this entry. Sorted-subset replicate PCR reactions contained 150 to 200 ng DNA, corresponding to tens of thousands of T cell genomes. The method was immunoSEQ multiplex PCR; TCRdb's version includes in-frame clones alone and lacks a portion of them. The table records 950,000 to 1,200,000 clones, about 80% of them present only once. The sample originates from a study of shared clonotypes between healthy human individuals. Germline V CDR1 and CDR2: KGHSH, LQKENI. This CDR3 contains 16 residues. Trimming at V came to 3 bases and at J to 7 bases, leaving 11 bases not matched to a gene.

Sequences were obtained from memory CD4+ T cells from PBMCs. Subset denoted: CD45RA-negative fraction. The genes are TRBV18 and TRBJ1-4; 7 bases match TRBD1. The TCR comes from a man between 18 and 29 years old in good health. Some clones in this sample may be carry-over from other donors' samples. The CDR3 sequence is CASSPSGGVGGEKLFF. The CDR3, as DNA: TGTGCCAGCTCACCCTCAGGGGGGGTTGGCGGTGAAAAACTGTTTTTT. The whole variable domain, remainder taken from reference TRBV18 and TRBJ1-4, is NAGVMQNPRHLVRRRGQEARLRCSPMKGHSHVYWYRQLPEEGLKFMVYLQKENIIDESGMPKERFSAEFPKEGPSILRIQQVVRGDSAAYFCASSPSGGVGGEKLFFGSGTQLSVL.